These T cell receptor beta chains were read from a single sample in a study of early T cells in non-severe SARS-CoV-2 infection. TCRdb ran MiXCR on the 5' RACE reads and lists one entry per CDR3 protein. The table records about 64,000 distinct CDR3 sequences, 20% of them present only once. The sample was whole blood, taken at baseline. The receptors derive from an adult who was a healthcare worker with PCR-confirmed SARS-CoV-2 infection or an uninfected control (not recorded which). CDR3s include the opening cysteine and the closing phenylalanine or tryptophan. D genes are given only for firm matches. Clone size is stated in some rows and not others, as once, few, many or a class when expanded.

TRBV12-3/TRBV12-4	TRBD1	TRBJ1-4	NA	TGTGCCAGCAGTTTACGACAGGGAGGTGAAAAACTGTTTTTT	CASSLRQGGEKLFF
TRBV27	NA	TRBJ1-2	NA	TGTGCCAGCAGTTTTGGGGGGCTAAGCTATGGCTACACCTTC	CASSFGGLSYGYTF
TRBV2	NA	TRBJ1-4	NA	TGTGCCAGCAGCGGTCAGAGCTCAACTAATGAAAAACTGTTTTTT	CASSGQSSTNEKLFF
TRBV19	NA	TRBJ2-5	NA	TGTGCCAGTACCGACCGGGGGGAGACCCAGTACTTC	CASTDRGETQYF
TRBV24-1	NA	TRBJ2-7	NA	TGTGCCACCAAGACTGCGGGACACACAAACGCCTACGAGCAGTACTTC	CATKTAGHTNAYEQYF
TRBV11-1	TRBD2	TRBJ2-5	NA	TGTGCCAGCAGACTCTCTAGCGGCGGGCGAGAGACCCAGTACTTC	CASRLSSGGRETQYF
TRBV10-3	NA	TRBJ2-7	NA	TGTGCCATCAGTGACAGGGTCTACGAGCAGTACTTC	CAISDRVYEQYF
TRBV12-3/TRBV12-4	NA	TRBJ1-1	NA	TGTGCCAGCAGAGAGGGGCCGTCGGGGATAGGTGAAGCTTTCTTT	CASREGPSGIGEAFF
TRBV6-6	TRBD1	TRBJ1-1	many	TGTGCCAGCACCCTCACAGGGGACTCTGAAGCTTTCTTT	CASTLTGDSEAFF
TRBV29-1	NA	TRBJ1-3	NA	TGCAGCGTTGACGGGGGGACCAACACCATATATTTT	CSVDGGTNTIYF
TRBV20-1	TRBD2	TRBJ2-7	few	TGCAGTGCAAGGACTAGCGGGCCTACCTACGAGCAGTACTTC	CSARTSGPTYEQYF
TRBV7-3	TRBD2	TRBJ2-3	NA	TGTGCCAGCAGCACAGGACTAGCGGGGTCCACAGATACGCAGTATTTT	CASSTGLAGSTDTQYF
TRBV5-5	NA	TRBJ2-1	NA	TGTGCCAGCAGCTTGGGACAAGAGGTGACCAATGAGCAGTTCTTC	CASSLGQEVTNEQFF
TRBV6-1	TRBD2	TRBJ2-5	NA	TGTGCCAGCAGCGGGGGGACCGTGTACGAGACCCAGTACTTC	CASSGGTVYETQYF
TRBV7-9	TRBD1	TRBJ1-6	many	TGTGCCAGCAGCCAACTCACAGGGGGCTATTCACCCCTCCACTTT	CASSQLTGGYSPLHF
TRBV20-1	NA	TRBJ1-1	NA	TGCAGTGCTAGAGAAAGACCCTTAATGAACACTGAAGCTTTCTTT	CSARERPLMNTEAFF
TRBV7-2	NA	TRBJ2-2	NA	TGTGCCAGCAGCTTCCGGGGTAGTACCGGGGAGCTGTTTTTT	CASSFRGSTGELFF
TRBV7-2	TRBD1	TRBJ2-3	NA	TGTGCCAGCAGCCCGGGGTGGGCCCTAGGGGGCGGCCCAGATACGCAGTATTTT	CASSPGWALGGGPDTQYF
TRBV19	NA	TRBJ2-3	NA	TGTGCCAGTACGGGACTCTCAGGGGCAGATACGCAGTATTTT	CASTGLSGADTQYF